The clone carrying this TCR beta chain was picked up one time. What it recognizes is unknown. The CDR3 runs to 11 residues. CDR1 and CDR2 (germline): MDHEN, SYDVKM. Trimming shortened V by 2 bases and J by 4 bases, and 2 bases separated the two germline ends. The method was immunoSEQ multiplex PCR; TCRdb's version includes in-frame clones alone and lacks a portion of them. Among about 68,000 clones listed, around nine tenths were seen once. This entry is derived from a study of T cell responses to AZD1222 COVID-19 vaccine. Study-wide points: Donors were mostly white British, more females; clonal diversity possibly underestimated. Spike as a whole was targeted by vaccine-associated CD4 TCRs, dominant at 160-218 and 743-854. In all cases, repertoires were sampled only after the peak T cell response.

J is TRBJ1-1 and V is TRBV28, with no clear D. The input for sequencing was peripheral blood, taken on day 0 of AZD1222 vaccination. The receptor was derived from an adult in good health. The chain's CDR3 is CASSLGTEAFF. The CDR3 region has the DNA TGTGCCAGCAGTTTAGGCACTGAAGCTTTCTTT.